A selection of T cell receptor beta chains follows, all from one sample in a study of T cells after yellow fever vaccination. TCRdb itself ran the 5' RACE reads through MiXCR, one entry per CDR3 protein. The sample holds some 320,000 distinct CDR3 sequences, 8% to 10% seen once. This specimen was PBMCs, taken on the day of the first yellow fever vaccination. These receptors were obtained from a man younger than 30 who received the YFV17D yellow fever vaccine. The CDR3 runs from the conserved cysteine through the conserved F or W. The order of the fields is D gene, clone size, V gene, J gene, CDR3 protein, CDR3 DNA. D genes are given only for firm matches. Only part of the rows carry a size: once, few, many, or a class if the clone is expanded.

TRBD2	few	TRBV27	TRBJ2-4	CASSPGGAGGVAKNIQYF	TGTGCCAGCTCCCCCGGGGGAGCGGGGGGCGTAGCCAAAAACATTCAGTACTTC
-	many	TRBV12-3/TRBV12-4	TRBJ2-3	CASSLDQGGSTDTQYF	TGTGCCAGCAGTTTGGACCAGGGGGGGAGCACAGATACGCAGTATTTT
-	few	TRBV18	TRBJ2-7	CASSPTSSYEQYF	TGTGCCAGCTCTCCTACCTCGTCCTACGAGCAGTACTTC
-	-	TRBV5-6	TRBJ2-5	CASSLPGVGQETQYF	TGTGCCAGCAGCTTGCCAGGGGTGGGCCAAGAGACCCAGTACTTC
TRBD1	few	TRBV29-1	TRBJ2-2	CSVQGNRNTGELFF	TGCAGCGTACAGGGGAATAGGAACACCGGGGAGCTGTTTTTT
-	-	TRBV13	TRBJ2-5	CASSNGNQETQYF	TGTGCCAGCAGCAACGGGAATCAAGAGACCCAGTACTTC
-	few	TRBV3-1	TRBJ2-3	CASSQDRGEDTQYF	TGTGCCAGCAGCCAAGACAGGGGTGAGGATACGCAGTATTTT
-	many	TRBV7-2	TRBJ2-3	CASSYRFPDTQYF	TGTGCCAGCAGCTATAGATTCCCAGATACGCAGTATTTT
-	-	TRBV12-3/TRBV12-4	TRBJ1-2	CASSPLLRGKEYGYTF	TGTGCCAGCAGTCCACTCCTCAGAGGGAAGGAGTATGGCTACACCTTC
-	few	TRBV20-1	TRBJ1-2	CSARDAGHILYGYTF	TGCAGTGCTAGAGATGCAGGGCACATCCTCTATGGCTACACCTTC
-	-	TRBV12-3/TRBV12-4	TRBJ1-2	CASSFSSVPTTGRGNYGYTF	TGTGCCAGCAGTTTTAGTTCTGTCCCGACTACAGGGCGGGGGAACTATGGCTACACCTTC
-	-	TRBV10-3	TRBJ2-3	CATGPLSTDTQYF	TGTGCCACCGGACCTCTTAGCACAGATACGCAGTATTTT
-	few	TRBV29-1	TRBJ1-1	CSASQEGAFF	TGCAGCGCATCACAGGAGGGAGCTTTCTTT
TRBD2	few	TRBV6-5	TRBJ2-3	CASSYEAGGPDTQYF	TGTGCCAGCAGTTACGAGGCGGGGGGTCCAGATACGCAGTATTTT
TRBD1	-	TRBV6-1	TRBJ2-7	CANSPTTGVSSYEQYF	TGTGCCAACAGTCCAACGACAGGGGTCAGCTCCTACGAGCAGTACTTC
TRBD1	-	TRBV28	TRBJ1-1	CASSSLSGGWTKAFF	TGTGCCAGCAGTTCGCTCTCAGGGGGCTGGACGAAAGCTTTCTTT
TRBD1	many	TRBV24-1	TRBJ2-1	CATSPGGFYNEQFF	TGTGCCACCAGTCCAGGGGGTTTCTACAATGAGCAGTTCTTC
TRBD1	-	TRBV2	TRBJ1-5	CASRGQGAGGNQPQHF	TGTGCCAGCAGGGGGCAGGGGGCGGGGGGCAATCAGCCCCAGCATTTT
-	few	TRBV5-1	TRBJ2-5	CASSLEGSLGTQYF	TGCGCCAGCAGCTTGGAAGGGAGCCTAGGGACCCAGTACTTC